A single sample gave rise to the 22 T cell receptor beta chains below, sequenced in a study of blood T cell repertoires in COVID-19. Data came from immunoSEQ multiplex PCR; TCRdb stores just in-frame clones and leaves some out. The table includes approximately 170,000 clones, under 95% detected once. The specimen was peripheral blood. The receptors originated from a man younger than 30 with COVID-19, enrolled during active disease.

The rearrangement uses TRBV27 and TRBJ2-2; D is uncertain. The CDR3 is made up of 13 amino acids. The ends were cut back, 2 bases at V and 6 bases at J, with 7 bases in the middle. The germline gives CDR1 MNHEY, CDR2 SMNVEV (reference sequence). The CDR3, as DNA: TGTGCCAGCAGTTTAAAGAGATCCGGGGAGCTGTTTTTT. Translating it yields CASSLKRSGELFF.

The chain links TRBV2 to TRBJ2-1, with 7 bases fitting TRBD2. This CDR3 region has 16 residues. V shed 7 bases and J 3 bases; nucleotides not matched to a gene: 12. Looked up from germline, CDR1 is SNHLY and CDR2 is FYNNEI. CDR3 nucleotide sequence: TGTGCCAGCAACCCTTATCGGACTAGTGGCTACAATGAGCAGTTCTTC. Translating it yields CASNPYRTSGYNEQFF.

The chain has TRBV6-2 or TRBV6-3 and TRBJ2-6; D is perhaps TRBD2 (5 bases). Germline values: CDR1 MNHEY, CDR2 SVGEGT. Trimming took off 4 bases at V and 2 bases at J, with 15 bases between the two ends. There are 17 residues in the CDR3. Here the CDR3 DNA reads TGTGCCAGCAGTTGGCGACGGGAAGGGACTGGGGCCAACGTCCTGACTTTC. It specifies CASSWRREGTGANVLTF.

The chain has TRBV3-1 (or the pseudogene TRBV3-2) and TRBJ2-7; 8 bases match TRBD2. Per the germline V gene, CDR1 is LGHDT and CDR2 is YNNKEL (reference sequence). This CDR3 is built from 18 residues. The trim removed 6 bases at V and 2 bases at J, leaving 18 bases unmatched. CDR3 amino acids: CASRPSLPNSGITYEQYF. The CDR3 region has the DNA TGTGCCAGCAGACCTTCGCTGCCTAATAGCGGGATAACCTACGAGCAGTACTTC.

The chain combines TRBV28 with TRBJ2-7, with TRBD1 matching 10 bases. The CDR3 covers 15 residues. V lost 5 bases, J lost 1 base, and 5 bases stayed unmatched. Germline V gene data show CDR1 as MDHEN and CDR2 as SYDVKM. Here the CDR3 reads CASSPDRGHSYEQYF. DNA of the CDR3: TGTGCCAGCAGTCCCGACAGGGGGCATTCCTACGAGCAGTACTTC.

Concerning this clone itself: Additional DNA sequences in this sample encode the identical CDR3. This sequence joins TRBV28 and TRBJ2-2; no firm D call. Germline-derived CDR1 and CDR2 are MDHEN and SYDVKM. The CDR3 runs 12 residues. V was trimmed by 1 base and J by 5 bases, leaving 2 bases between them. CDR3 sequence (DNA): TGTGCCAGCAGTTTATTAACCGGGGAGCTGTTTTTT. Amino acid sequence: CASSLLTGELFF.

In its sample, this clone was seen once. The chain is built from TRBV6-5 and TRBJ1-3; a weak D match, TRBD1 (6 bases). Germline loops: CDR1 MNHEY, CDR2 SVGAGI. There are 15 residues in the CDR3. V lost 2 bases and J 2 bases, leaving 10 bases between the germline ends. The CDR3 nucleotides are TGTGCCAGCAGTTACCAGGGGACCACTGGAAACACCATATATTTT. This encodes CASSYQGTTGNTIYF.

The chain has TRBV27 and TRBJ2-5; 9 positions agree with TRBD2. CDR3 length: 23 residues. CDR1 and CDR2 from the germline V gene are MNHEY and SMNVEV (reference sequence). The V segment lost 4 bases and the J segment 0 bases; nucleotides outside the gene matches: 27. CDR3: CASSSLAKPGLAYARLHQETQYF. The CDR3 DNA sequence: TGTGCCAGCAGTTCCTTGGCTAAACCGGGACTAGCTTACGCAAGGTTACACCAAGAGACCCAGTACTTC.

This clone was counted a few times. This chain links TRBV6-5 with TRBJ1-5; 9 nucleotides match TRBD1. Germline V gene data show CDR1 as MNHEY and CDR2 as SVGAGI. The length of the CDR3 is 15 residues. Trimming at V came to 7 bases and at J to 4 bases, leaving 8 bases not matched to a gene. The CDR3 reads CASNSQGAYNQPQHF. The CDR3 nucleotides are TGTGCCAGCAACTCACAGGGGGCGTATAATCAGCCCCAGCATTTT.

The chain uses TRBV27 and TRBJ2-1, with TRBD1 matching over 10 bases. The CDR3 consists of 14 residues. Germline V gives CDR1 MNHEY, CDR2 SMNVEV (reference sequence). V shed 6 bases, J shed 5 bases, and the junction held 4 bases outside the gene matches. CDR3 sequence reads: CASRRQGADNEQFF. The CDR3 nucleotides read TGTGCCAGCAGACGACAGGGGGCGGACAATGAGCAGTTCTTC.

This clone is a singleton in its sample. The chain uses TRBV6-2 or TRBV6-3 and TRBJ2-7; 8 bases fit TRBD2. With 4 bases clipped from V and 7 bases from J, the junction kept 6 bases outside the gene matches. This CDR3 comprises 13 residues. Germline V gene sequence: CDR1 MNHEY, CDR2 SVGEGT. In DNA, the CDR3 is TGTGCCAGCAGTTTATCGGGAGGGAGGGAGCAGTACTTC. It yields the protein CASSLSGGREQYF.

The V call is TRBV19, the J call TRBJ2-7; 7 bases agree with TRBD1. The CDR3 extends over 15 amino acids. Germline values: CDR1 LNHDA, CDR2 SQIVND (reference sequence). The J segment lost 1 base and the V segment lost 3 bases, leaving 6 bases of the junction unmatched. The CDR3: CASSMFSGGSYEQYF. The CDR3 DNA is TGTGCCAGTAGTATGTTCTCAGGGGGTTCCTACGAGCAGTACTTC.

The V call is TRBV28, the J call TRBJ2-2; TRBD2 agrees at 12 bases. Germline CDR1 MDHEN, CDR2 SYDVKM. V lost 5 bases and J lost 1; bases outside the gene matches: 20. The CDR3 totals 22 residues. The CDR3 DNA reads as TGTGCCAGCAGTCGGACCTACGGACTAGCGGGATACAGCCCCCGGAACACCGGGGAGCTGTTTTTT. Protein sequence: CASSRTYGLAGYSPRNTGELFF.

This rearrangement joins TRBV5-1 to TRBJ1-2, with no clear D. The germline gives CDR1 SGHRS, CDR2 YFSETQ. V was clipped by 1 base and J by 8 bases, with 15 bases between them. The CDR3 contains 14 residues. CDR3 sequence: CASSLSGDPGGYTF. CDR3 in DNA: TGCGCCAGCAGCTTGTCAGGAGATCCGGGGGGCTACACCTTC.

This clone was picked up one time. The chain employs TRBV5-1 and TRBJ2-5; 14 positions match TRBD2. Germline V lookup: CDR1 SGHRS, CDR2 YFSETQ. The CDR3 runs 18 residues. The trim removed 4 bases at V and 1 base at J, leaving 9 bases unmatched. CDR3 protein: CASSHGLAGGQGQETQYF. Written as DNA, the CDR3 is TGCGCCAGCAGCCATGGACTAGCGGGAGGACAGGGCCAAGAGACCCAGTACTTC.

The rearrangement joins TRBV9 to TRBJ2-2; D is perhaps TRBD2 (5 bases). This CDR3 is built from 12 residues. V was trimmed by 3 bases and J by 9 bases, leaving 9 bases between them. CDR1 is SGDLS and CDR2 is YYNGEE in the germline V gene. DNA for the CDR3: TGTGCCAGCAGCGCGAGGGCCCGGGAGCTGTTTTTT. This codes for CASSARARELFF.

The chain couples TRBV9 to TRBJ1-2, with 8 bases identical to TRBD1. The V gene end was trimmed by 2 bases and the J gene end by 5 bases; junction bases not matched to a gene: 8. Germline V gene lookup returns CDR1 SGDLS and CDR2 YYNGEE. This CDR3 is 15 amino acids long. This CDR3 is CASSVSQGALYGYTF. In DNA, the CDR3 is TGTGCCAGCAGCGTCTCCCAGGGGGCCTTGTATGGCTACACCTTC.

This sequence joins TRBV28 and TRBJ1-5, with D unresolved. The germline gives CDR1 MDHEN, CDR2 SYDVKM. V gave up 5 bases and J gave up 6 bases, with 17 bases separating them. The CDR3 totals 15 residues. CDR3 residues: CASSINYMITQPQHF. The CDR3, as DNA: TGTGCCAGCAGTATAAACTACATGATAACTCAGCCCCAGCATTTT.

V and J are TRBV4-3 and TRBJ2-7; 9 nucleotides line up with TRBD2. The CDR3 runs 15 residues. The germline CDR1 and CDR2 sequences are LGHNA and YSLEER. The junction had 5 bases not matched to a gene; V was cut back by 1 base and J by 4 bases. In DNA, the CDR3 is TGCGCCAGCAGCCAAGGTCTTAGCGGGGGTTACGAGCAGTACTTC. As protein: CASSQGLSGGYEQYF.

The rearrangement joins TRBV24-1 to TRBJ2-3; 8 bases align to TRBD2. Germline trimming cut 7 bases from V and 1 base from J; bases unmatched to any gene: 6. The CDR3 consists of 15 residues. Germline V CDR1 and CDR2: KGHDR, SFDVKD. The CDR3 nucleotides are TGTGCCACCAGCGGGGGGGCTAGCGGCACAGATACGCAGTATTTT. This encodes CATSGGASGTDTQYF.

This CDR3 reads CASSRVAGTIYSPLHF. The CDR3 DNA reads TGCGCCAGCAGCCGAGTCGCCGGGACAATATATTCACCCCTCCACTTT. The rearrangement joins TRBV4-1 to TRBJ1-6, with D possibly being TRBD1 (6 bases). The CDR3 covers 16 residues. The germline CDR1 and CDR2 sequences are MGHRA and YSYEKL. Trimming pared 4 bases from V and 8 bases from J, leaving 18 bases between.

This clone showed up just once. CDR3 sequence reads: CASSLGRGHFNEQFF. The CDR3 DNA is TGTGCCAGCAGCTTAGGCAGGGGGCACTTCAATGAGCAGTTCTTC. The V gene is TRBV7-9, the J gene TRBJ2-1, with 8 bases fitting TRBD1. The CDR3 covers 15 residues. Germline lookup yields CDR1 SEHNR and CDR2 FQNEAQ (reference sequence). J was trimmed by 6 bases and V by 1 base; bases with no gene match: 5.